This TCR beta chain was obtained from a study of T cell changes during pregnancy in multiple sclerosis. Libraries were prepared by immunoSEQ multiplex PCR; TCRdb keeps only in-frame clonotypes and omits some of them. The profile shows around 55,000 clones, roughly 93% of them singletons. V was trimmed by 0 bases and J by 7 bases, leaving 10 bases between them. Per germline, CDR1 LGHNA and CDR2 YSLEER. The CDR3 totals 15 residues. The source is a female donor with multiple sclerosis, enrolled in a pregnancy study. V gene TRBV4-3 combines with J gene TRBJ1-6; D is perhaps TRBD1 (6 bases). The input for sequencing was CD8+ T cells from peripheral blood mononuclear cells, taken in the second trimester of pregnancy. CDR3 in amino acids: CASSQDRQANSPLHF. CDR3 bases: TGCGCCAGCAGCCAAGATAGACAGGCAAATTCACCCCTCCACTTT.